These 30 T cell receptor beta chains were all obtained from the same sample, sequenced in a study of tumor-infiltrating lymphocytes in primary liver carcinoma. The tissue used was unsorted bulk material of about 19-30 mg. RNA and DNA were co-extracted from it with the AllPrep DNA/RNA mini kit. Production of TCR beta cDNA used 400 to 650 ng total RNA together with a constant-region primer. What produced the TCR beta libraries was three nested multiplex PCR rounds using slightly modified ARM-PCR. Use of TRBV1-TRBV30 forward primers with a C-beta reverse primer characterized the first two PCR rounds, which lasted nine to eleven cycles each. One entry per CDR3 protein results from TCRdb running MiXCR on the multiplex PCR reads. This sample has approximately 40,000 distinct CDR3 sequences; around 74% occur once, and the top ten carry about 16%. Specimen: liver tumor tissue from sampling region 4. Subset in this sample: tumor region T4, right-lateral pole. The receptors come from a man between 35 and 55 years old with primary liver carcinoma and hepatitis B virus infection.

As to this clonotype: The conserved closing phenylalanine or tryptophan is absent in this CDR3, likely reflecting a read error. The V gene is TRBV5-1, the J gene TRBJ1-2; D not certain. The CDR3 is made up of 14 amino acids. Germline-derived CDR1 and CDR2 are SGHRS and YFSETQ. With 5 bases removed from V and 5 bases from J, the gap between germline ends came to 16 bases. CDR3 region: CASRLLEKGYGYTY. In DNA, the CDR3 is TGCGCCAGCAGATTGCTTGAGAAGGGTTATGGCTACACCTAC.

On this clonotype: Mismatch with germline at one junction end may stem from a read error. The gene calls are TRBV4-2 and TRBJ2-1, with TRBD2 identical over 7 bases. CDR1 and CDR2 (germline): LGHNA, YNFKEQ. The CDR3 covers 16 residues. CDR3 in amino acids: CASNQTTSWRDNEQFF. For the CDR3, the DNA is TGTGCAAGCAACCAGACGACTAGCTGGAGGGACAATGAGCAGTTCTTC.

The CDR3 protein is CAWSVRGRDTQYF. The CDR3 coding sequence is TGTGCCTGGAGTGTACGGGGTCGAGATACGCAGTATTTT. The chain recombines TRBV30 with TRBJ2-3; D is possibly TRBD2 (5 bases). The CDR3 loop spans 13 amino acids. From germline, CDR1 is GTSNPN and CDR2 SVGIG (reference sequence). V lost 0 bases to trimming and J lost 5 bases, with 9 bases between them. Complete variable domain (other parts from reference TRBV30 and TRBJ2-3): SQTIHQWPATLVQPVGSPLSLECTVEGTSNPNLYWYRQAAGRGLQLLFYSVGIGQISSEVPQNLSASRPQDRQFILSSKKLLLSDSGFYLCAWSVRGRDTQYFGPGTRLTVL.

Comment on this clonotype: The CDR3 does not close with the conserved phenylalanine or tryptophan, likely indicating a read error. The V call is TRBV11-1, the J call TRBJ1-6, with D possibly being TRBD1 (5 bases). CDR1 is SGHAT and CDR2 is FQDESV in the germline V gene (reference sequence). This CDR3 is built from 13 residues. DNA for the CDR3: TGCGCCAGCAGCCGGACACTGGTTTTACCCCTCCACGTT. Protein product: CASSRTLVLPLHV.

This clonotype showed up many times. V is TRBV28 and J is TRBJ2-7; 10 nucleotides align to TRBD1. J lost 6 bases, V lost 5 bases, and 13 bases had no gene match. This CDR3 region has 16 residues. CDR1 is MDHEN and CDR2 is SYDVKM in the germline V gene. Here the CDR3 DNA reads TGTGCCAGCAGTACCTCCGGACAGGGGGGTAGTGGCGAGCAGTACTTC. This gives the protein CASSTSGQGGSGEQYF.

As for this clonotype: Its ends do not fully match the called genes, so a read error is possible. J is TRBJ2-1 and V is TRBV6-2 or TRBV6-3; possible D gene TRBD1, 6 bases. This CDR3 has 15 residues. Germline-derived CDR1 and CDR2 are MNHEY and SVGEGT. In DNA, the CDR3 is TGTGACAGCAGCAACAGGAACAACAGGGAAAATGAGCAATTCTTC. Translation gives CDSSNRNNRENEQFF.

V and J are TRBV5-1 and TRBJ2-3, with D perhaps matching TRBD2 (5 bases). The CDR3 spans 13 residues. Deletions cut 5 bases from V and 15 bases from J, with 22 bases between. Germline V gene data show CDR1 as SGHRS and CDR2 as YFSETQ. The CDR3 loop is CASREGSPDMHYF. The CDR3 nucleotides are TGCGCCAGCAGGGAAGGGAGCCCAGATATGCACTATTTT.

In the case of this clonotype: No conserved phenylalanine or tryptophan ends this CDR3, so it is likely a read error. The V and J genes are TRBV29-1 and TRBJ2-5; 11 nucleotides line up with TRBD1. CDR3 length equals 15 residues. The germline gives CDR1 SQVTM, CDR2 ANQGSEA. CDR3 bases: TGTAGCGTTGAAGCGGACAGGGGGCGAGCAGAGAGCCAGTACTTA. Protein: CSVEADRGRAESQYL.

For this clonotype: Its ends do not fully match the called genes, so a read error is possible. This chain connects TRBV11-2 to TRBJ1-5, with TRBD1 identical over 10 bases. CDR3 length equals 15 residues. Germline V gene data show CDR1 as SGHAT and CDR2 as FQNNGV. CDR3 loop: CASKSGTGENQPQHF. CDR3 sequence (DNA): TGCGCCAGCAAGTCCGGGACAGGGGAAAATCAGCCCCAGCATTTT.

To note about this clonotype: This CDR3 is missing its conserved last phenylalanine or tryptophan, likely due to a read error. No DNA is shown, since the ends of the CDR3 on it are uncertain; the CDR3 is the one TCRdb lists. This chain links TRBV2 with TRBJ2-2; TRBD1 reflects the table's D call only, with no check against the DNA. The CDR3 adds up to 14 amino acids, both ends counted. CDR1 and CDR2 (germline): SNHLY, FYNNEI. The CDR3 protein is CASRAGYDTGELIL.

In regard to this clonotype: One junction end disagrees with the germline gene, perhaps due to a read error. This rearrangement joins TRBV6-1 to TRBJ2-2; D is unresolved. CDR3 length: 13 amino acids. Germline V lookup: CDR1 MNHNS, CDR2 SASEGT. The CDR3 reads CASNEADTGELFF. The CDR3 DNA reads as TGTGCCAGCAATGAAGCTGACACAGGGGAGCTGTTTTTT.

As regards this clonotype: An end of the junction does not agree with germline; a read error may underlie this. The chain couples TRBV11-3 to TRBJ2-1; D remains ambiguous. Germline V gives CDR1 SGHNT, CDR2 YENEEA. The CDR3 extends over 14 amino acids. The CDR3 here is CASSLGVPNNEQFF. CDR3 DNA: TGTGCCAGTAGCTTAGGCGTCCCGAATAATGAGCAGTTCTTC.

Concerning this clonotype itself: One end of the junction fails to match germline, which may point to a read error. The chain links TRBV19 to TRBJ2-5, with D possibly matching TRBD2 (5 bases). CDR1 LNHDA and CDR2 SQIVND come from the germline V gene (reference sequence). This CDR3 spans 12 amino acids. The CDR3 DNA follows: TGTGCCAGTCGACGGGCTGGGGAGACTCAGTACTTC. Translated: CASRRAGETQYF.

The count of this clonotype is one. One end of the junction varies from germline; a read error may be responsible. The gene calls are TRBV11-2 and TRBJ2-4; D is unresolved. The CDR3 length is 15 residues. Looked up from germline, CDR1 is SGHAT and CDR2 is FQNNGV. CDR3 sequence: CASTTSAVSNNIQYF. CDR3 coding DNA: TGTGCAAGCACCACTTCGGCGGTATCCAACAACATTCAGTACTTC.

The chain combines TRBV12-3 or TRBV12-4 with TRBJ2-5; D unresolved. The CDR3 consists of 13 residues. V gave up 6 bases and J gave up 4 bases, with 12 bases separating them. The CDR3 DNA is TGTGCCAGCAGCTGGAGCGCGACAGAGACCCAGTACTTC. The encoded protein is CASSWSATETQYF.

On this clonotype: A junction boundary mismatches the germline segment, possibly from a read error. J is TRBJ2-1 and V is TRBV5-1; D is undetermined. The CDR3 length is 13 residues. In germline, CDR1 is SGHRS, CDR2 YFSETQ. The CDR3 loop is CASSSVQDNGQFF. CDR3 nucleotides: TGCGCAAGCAGCTCAGTCCAAGACAATGGGCAGTTCTTC.

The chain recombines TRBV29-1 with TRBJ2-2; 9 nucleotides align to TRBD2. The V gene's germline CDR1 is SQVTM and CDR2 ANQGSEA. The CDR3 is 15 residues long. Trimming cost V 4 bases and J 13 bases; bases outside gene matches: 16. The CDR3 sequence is CSVGTSAANTWGLFF. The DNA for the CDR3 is TGCAGCGTTGGGACTAGCGCAGCGAACACCTGGGGGCTGTTTTTT.

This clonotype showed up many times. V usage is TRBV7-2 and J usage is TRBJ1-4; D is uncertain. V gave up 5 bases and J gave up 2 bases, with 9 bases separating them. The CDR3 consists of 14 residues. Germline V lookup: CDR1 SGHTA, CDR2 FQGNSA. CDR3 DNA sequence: TGTGCCAGCAGCCGTAGTACGACTAATGAAAAACTGTTTTTT. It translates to CASSRSTTNEKLFF.

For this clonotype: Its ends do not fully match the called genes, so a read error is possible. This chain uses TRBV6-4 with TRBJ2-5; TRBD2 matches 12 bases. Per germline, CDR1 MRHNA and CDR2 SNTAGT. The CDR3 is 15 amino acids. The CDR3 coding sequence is TGTGTCAGTGACAGGACTAGCGGGACGGAAGAGACCCAATACTTC. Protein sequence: CVSDRTSGTEETQYF.

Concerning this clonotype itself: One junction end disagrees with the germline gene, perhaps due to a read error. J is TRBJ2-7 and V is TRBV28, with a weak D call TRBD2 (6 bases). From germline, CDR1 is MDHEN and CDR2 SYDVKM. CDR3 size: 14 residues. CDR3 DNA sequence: TGTGCCAGCAAGCCGGCGGGGTCATCCTGGGAGCAATACTTC. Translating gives CASKPAGSSWEQYF. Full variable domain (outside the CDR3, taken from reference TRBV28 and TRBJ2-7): DVKVTQSSRYLVKRTGEKVFLECVQDMDHENMFWYRQDPGLGLRLIYFSYDVKMKEKGDIPEGYSVSREKKERFSLILESASTNQTSMYLCASKPAGSSWEQYFGPGTRLTVT.

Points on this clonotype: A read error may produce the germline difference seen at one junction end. The CDR3 DNA is TGCGTCAGCAGCGTAACAGGAGCGCAGGCCAACGTCCTGACTTTC. This gives the protein CVSSVTGAQANVLTF. The chain uses TRBV5-1 and TRBJ2-6, with D possibly matching TRBD1 (5 bases). CDR1 is SGHRS, CDR2 YFSETQ, per germline. The length of the CDR3 is 15 residues.

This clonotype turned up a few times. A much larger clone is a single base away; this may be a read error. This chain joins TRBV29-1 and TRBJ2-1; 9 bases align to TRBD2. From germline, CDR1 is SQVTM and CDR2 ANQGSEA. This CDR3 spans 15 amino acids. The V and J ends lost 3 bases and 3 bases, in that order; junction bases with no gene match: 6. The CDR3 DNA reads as TGCAGCGTTGATCCTCGGCGGGAGGGCTACAATGAGCAGTTCTTC. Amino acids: CSVDPRREGYNEQFF.

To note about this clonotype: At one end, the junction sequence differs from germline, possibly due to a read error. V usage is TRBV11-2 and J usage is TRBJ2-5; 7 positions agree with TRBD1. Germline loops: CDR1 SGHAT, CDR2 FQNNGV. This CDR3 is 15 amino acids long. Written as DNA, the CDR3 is TGTGCCAGCAGCTTAATAGGGGGCGAGGGAGAGGCCCAATACTTC. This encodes CASSLIGGEGEAQYF.

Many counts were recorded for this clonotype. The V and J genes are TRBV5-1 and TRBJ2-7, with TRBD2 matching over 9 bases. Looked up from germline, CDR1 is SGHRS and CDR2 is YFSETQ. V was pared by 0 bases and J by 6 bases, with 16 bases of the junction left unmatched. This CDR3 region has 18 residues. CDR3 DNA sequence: TGCGCCAGCAGCTTGGATCGTGGTAGCGGGAGATTCCTCCCCGAGCAGTACTTC. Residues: CASSLDRGSGRFLPEQYF.

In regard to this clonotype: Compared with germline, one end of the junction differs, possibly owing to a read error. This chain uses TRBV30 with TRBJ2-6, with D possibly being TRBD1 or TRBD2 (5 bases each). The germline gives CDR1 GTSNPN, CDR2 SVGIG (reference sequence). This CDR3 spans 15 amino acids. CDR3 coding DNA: TGTGCCTGGAGGAGGGCAGGGATTGGGGCCAACGTCCTGAGTTTC. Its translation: CAWRRAGIGANVLSF.

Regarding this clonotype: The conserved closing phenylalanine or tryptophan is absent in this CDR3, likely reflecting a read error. The CDR3 loop is CASSHDRAVGELFS. CDR3 coding DNA: TGCGCCAGCAGCCATGATAGGGCTGTCGGGGAGCTGTTTTCT. The chain links TRBV4-3 to TRBJ2-2; D not certain. CDR3 size: 14 residues. CDR1 and CDR2 from the germline V gene are LGHNA and YSLEER. V was pared by 3 bases and J by 7 bases, with 12 bases between.

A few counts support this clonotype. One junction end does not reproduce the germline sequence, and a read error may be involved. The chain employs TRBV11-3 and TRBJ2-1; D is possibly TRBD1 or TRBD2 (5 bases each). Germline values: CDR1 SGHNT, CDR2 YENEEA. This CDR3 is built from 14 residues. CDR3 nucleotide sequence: TGCGCCAGCAGCTTGGGGGTCAACAACAATGAGCAGTTCTTC. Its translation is CASSLGVNNNEQFF.

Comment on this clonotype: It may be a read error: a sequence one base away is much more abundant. This CDR3 reads CANAGLTEAFF. CDR3 sequence (DNA): TGTGCCAACGCGGGTCTCACTGAAGCTTTCTTT. The chain joins TRBV27 to TRBJ1-1, with no clear D. The V and J ends lost 10 bases and 4 bases respectively, with 10 bases between them. From germline, CDR1 is MNHEY and CDR2 SMNVEV (reference sequence). The CDR3 extends over 11 amino acids.

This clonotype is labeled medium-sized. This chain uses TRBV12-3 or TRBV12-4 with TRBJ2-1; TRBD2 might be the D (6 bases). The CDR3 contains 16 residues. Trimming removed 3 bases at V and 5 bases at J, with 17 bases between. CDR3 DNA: TGTGCCAGCAGTTTCAGTCCAGCGGGCGGCGACAATGAGCAGTTCTTC. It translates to CASSFSPAGGDNEQFF.

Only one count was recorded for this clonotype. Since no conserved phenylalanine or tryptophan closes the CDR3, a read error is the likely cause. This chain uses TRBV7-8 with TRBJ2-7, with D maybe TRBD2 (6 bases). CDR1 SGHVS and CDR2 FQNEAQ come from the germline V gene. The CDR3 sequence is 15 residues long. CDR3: CPSSLATASSYEQYL. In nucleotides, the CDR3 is TGTCCCAGCAGCCTAGCGACGGCCAGCTCCTACGAGCAGTACCTC.